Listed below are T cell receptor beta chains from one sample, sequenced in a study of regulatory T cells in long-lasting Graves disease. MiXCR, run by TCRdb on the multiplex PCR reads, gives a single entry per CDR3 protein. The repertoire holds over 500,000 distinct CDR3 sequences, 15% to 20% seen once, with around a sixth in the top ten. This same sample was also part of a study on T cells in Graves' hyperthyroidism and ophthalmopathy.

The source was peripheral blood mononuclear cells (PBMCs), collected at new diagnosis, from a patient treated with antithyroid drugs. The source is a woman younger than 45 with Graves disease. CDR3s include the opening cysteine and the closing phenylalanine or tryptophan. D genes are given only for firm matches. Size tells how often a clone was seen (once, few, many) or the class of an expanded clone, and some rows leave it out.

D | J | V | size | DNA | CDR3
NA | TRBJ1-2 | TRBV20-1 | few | TGCAGTGCTAGTAGGGACGGTAACTATGGCTACACCTTC | CSASRDGNYGYTF
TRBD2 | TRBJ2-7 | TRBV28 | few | TGTGCCAGCAGTATCCTAGGAGGACTAGCGGGCCGTTACGAGCAGTACTTC | CASSILGGLAGRYEQYF
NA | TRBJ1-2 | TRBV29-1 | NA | TGCAGCGTTAAAGGGGATAATTTTTGCACCTTC | CSVKGDNFCTF
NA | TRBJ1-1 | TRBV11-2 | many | TGTGCCAGCAGCTCGTCAGCGGGTTCGGGTTTCTTT | CASSSSAGSGFF
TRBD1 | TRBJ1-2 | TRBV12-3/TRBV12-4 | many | TGTGCCAGCAGTTTATTACGGGACAGGGACGGCTACACCTTC | CASSLLRDRDGYTF
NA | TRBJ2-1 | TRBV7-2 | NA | TGTGCCAGCAGCTCTGTTGGGACTTTGCTTTACAATGAGCAGTTCTTC | CASSSVGTLLYNEQFF
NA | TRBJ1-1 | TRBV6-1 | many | TGTGCCAGCAGTAAAGTGGGAGCTTTCTTT | CASSKVGAFF
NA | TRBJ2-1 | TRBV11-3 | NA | TGTGCCAGCAGCTTGAACAGGCTAGCGAGAGGATACAACAATGAGCAGTTCTTC | CASSLNRLARGYNNEQFF
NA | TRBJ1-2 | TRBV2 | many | TGTGCCAGCAGTGAATTGCCAACCGCTAACTATGGCTACACCTTC | CASSELPTANYGYTF
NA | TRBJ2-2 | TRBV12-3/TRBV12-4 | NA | TGTGCCAGCAGGGGGCCCCGGGACAAATACACCGGGGAGCTGTTTTTT | CASRGPRDKYTGELFF